The next 25 T cell receptor beta chains were all read from a single sample in a study of T-cell memory formation after mild COVID-19. TCRdb passed the 5' RACE reads through MiXCR, listing each CDR3 protein once. The data contain about 120,000 distinct CDR3 sequences, roughly 15% of them singletons. Source material: PBMCs or a T cell subset sorted from them (not recorded which). These receptors were collected from an adult woman who had mild COVID-19 (a few samples of this study predate the infection). Cell type and time point are not known.

The chain employs TRBV12-3 or TRBV12-4 and TRBJ1-5; 7 bases are a match to TRBD1. The CDR3 loop spans 16 amino acids. The V segment lost 2 bases and the J segment 1 base; nucleotides outside the gene matches: 5. The CDR3 coding sequence is TGTGCCAGCAGTTTAAACCAGGGGGTGAGCAATCAGCCCCAGCATTTT. It is translated as CASSLNQGVSNQPQHF.

The rearrangement links TRBV6-5 to TRBJ1-2; no clear D. The CDR3 sequence is 15 residues long. Germline lookup yields CDR1 MNHEY and CDR2 SVGAGI. Deletions cut 0 bases from V and 7 bases from J, with 15 bases between. CDR3 in amino acids: CASSYSTAGFGGYTF. Written as DNA, the CDR3 is TGTGCCAGCAGTTACTCGACTGCCGGGTTCGGTGGCTACACCTTC.

V gene TRBV5-4 combines with J gene TRBJ1-6; D gene unclear. The ends were cut back, 5 bases at V and 7 bases at J, with 7 bases in the middle. The germline V gene has CDR1 SGHNT and CDR2 YYREEE (reference sequence). This CDR3 has 12 amino acids. The CDR3 coding sequence is TGTGCCAGCAGGTCCGAGAATTCACCCCTCCACTTT. Translating gives CASRSENSPLHF.

The V gene is TRBV7-2, the J gene TRBJ1-2; 11 nucleotides line up with TRBD1. V trimming: 5 bases; J trimming: 1 base; junction bases outside the gene matches: 9. The CDR3 contains 17 residues. CDR1 and CDR2 (germline): SGHTA, FQGNSA. CDR3 nucleotides: TGTGCCAGCAGCCACGATTGGACAGGGGGCTATAACTATGGCTACACCTTC. Translating it yields CASSHDWTGGYNYGYTF.

In its sample, this clonotype was seen a few times. Here the CDR3 reads CASSPSDSLFYEQYF. CDR3 nucleotide sequence: TGCGCCAGCAGCCCGTCGGACAGCCTTTTCTACGAGCAGTACTTC. The rearrangement joins TRBV4-3 to TRBJ2-7, with D possibly TRBD1 on 6 matching bases. Trimming took off 4 bases at V and 3 bases at J, with 16 bases between the two ends. From germline, CDR1 is LGHNA and CDR2 YSLEER. The CDR3 has 15 residues.

The chain couples TRBV29-1 to TRBJ2-1, with TRBD2 matching over 8 bases. Per germline, CDR1 SQVTM and CDR2 ANQGSEA. The CDR3 has 13 amino acids. Trimming at V came to 4 bases and at J to 7 bases, leaving 6 bases not matched to a gene. In nucleotides, the CDR3 is TGCAGCGTTGTTTCGGGAGGGCGGAATGAGCAGTTCTTC. Amino acid sequence: CSVVSGGRNEQFF.

This clonotype was seen more than once but under ten times. V and J are TRBV7-9 and TRBJ2-2, with D perhaps matching TRBD2 (5 bases). The V end was cut by 5 bases, the J end by 4 bases, with 20 bases between. Germline V gives CDR1 SEHNR, CDR2 FQNEAQ (reference sequence). This CDR3 comprises 17 residues. The CDR3, as DNA: TGTGCCAGCAGCCCCCCCCTAGGAGGCGTAATCACCGGGGAGCTGTTTTTT. Translation: CASSPPLGGVITGELFF. The full variable domain, with the rest looked up from reference TRBV7-9 and TRBJ2-2, is DTGVSQNPRHKITKRGQNVTFRCDPISEHNRLYWYRQTLGQGPEFLTYFQNEAQLEKSRLLSDRFSAERPKGSFSTLEIQRTEQGDSAMYLCASSPPLGGVITGELFFGEGSRLTVL.

The V call is TRBV20-1, the J call TRBJ2-1; TRBD2 aligns across 9 bases. After removal of 7 bases from V and 3 bases from J, the junction contained 13 bases not matched to a gene. The germline V gene encodes CDR1 DFQATT and CDR2 SNEGSKA (reference sequence). This CDR3 spans 16 amino acids. CDR3 amino acids: CSVGRGVAGDYNEQFF. CDR3 in DNA: TGCAGTGTTGGCCGAGGGGTAGCGGGGGACTACAATGAGCAGTTCTTC.

This chain connects TRBV29-1 to TRBJ2-1; TRBD2 is a possible D gene (7 bases). The CDR3 totals 16 residues. Germline V gene data show CDR1 as SQVTM and CDR2 as ANQGSEA. Deletions cut 3 bases from V and 8 bases from J, with 23 bases between. DNA of the CDR3: TGCAGCGTTGAGGACGCGGGGGCCGATGGTTCAGATGAGCAGTTCTTC. Its translation: CSVEDAGADGSDEQFF.

The genes are TRBV11-1 and TRBJ2-7; TRBD1 matches 7 bases. The germline CDR1 and CDR2 sequences are SGHAT and FQDESV (reference sequence). Trimming at V came to 3 bases and at J to 5 bases, leaving 7 bases not matched to a gene. The CDR3 length is 14 residues. CDR3 in DNA: TGTGCCAGCAGCTTTCTGACAGGGAAAAACGAGCAGTACTTC. Translating it yields CASSFLTGKNEQYF.

V and J are TRBV3-1 and TRBJ1-3; D call uncertain. Trimming took 3 bases from V and 4 from J, leaving 7 bases between them. CDR1 and CDR2 from the germline V gene are LGHDT and YNNKEL (reference sequence). The CDR3 length is 13 residues. The CDR3 region is CASSQSRGNTIYF. The CDR3 DNA follows: TGTGCCAGCAGCCAGAGTAGGGGAAACACCATATATTTT.

This clonotype was counted between two and nine times. This chain uses TRBV5-1 with TRBJ2-1; D not resolved. The CDR3 covers 13 residues. Per germline, CDR1 SGHRS and CDR2 YFSETQ. V lost 2 bases, J lost 6 bases, and 9 bases lay in between. The CDR3 DNA reads as TGCGCCAGCAGCTTCCTTGACCTCAATGAGCAGTTCTTC. Translating gives CASSFLDLNEQFF. The whole variable domain, remainder taken from reference TRBV5-1 and TRBJ2-1, is KAGVTQTPRYLIKTRGQQVTLSCSPISGHRSVSWYQQTPGQGLQFLFEYFSETQRNKGNFPGRFSGRQFSNSRSEMNVSTLELGDSALYLCASSFLDLNEQFFGPGTRLTVL.

In DNA, the CDR3 is TGCGCCAGCAGCCAAGTAGCAGCGGGATCCTACGAGCAGTACTTC. The encoded protein is CASSQVAAGSYEQYF. The rearrangement uses TRBV4-3 and TRBJ2-7, with TRBD2 identical over 7 bases. Looked up from germline, CDR1 is LGHNA and CDR2 is YSLEER. With V trimmed by 1 base and J by 1 base, 4 bases remained unmatched. The CDR3 totals 15 residues.

A few counts support this clonotype. The V call is TRBV11-1, the J call TRBJ2-7; 8 positions agree with TRBD1. This CDR3 is 13 amino acids long. The V segment lost 7 bases and the J segment 6 bases; nucleotides outside the gene matches: 8. Germline V gives CDR1 SGHAT, CDR2 FQDESV (reference sequence). The CDR3 nucleotides read TGTGCCAGCACCCAGGACAGGGTGGGCGAGCAGTACTTC. Amino acid sequence: CASTQDRVGEQYF.

The chain employs TRBV9 and TRBJ2-3; D is uncertain. This CDR3 comprises 14 residues. V lost 0 bases and J 0 bases, leaving 5 bases between the germline ends. Germline V gene lookup returns CDR1 SGDLS and CDR2 YYNGEE. The CDR3 here is CASSVVSSTDTQYF. For the CDR3, the DNA is TGTGCCAGCAGCGTAGTAAGCAGCACAGATACGCAGTATTTT.

This clonotype has more than one count but fewer than ten. This chain joins TRBV4-3 and TRBJ2-7, with D perhaps matching TRBD1 or TRBD2 (5 bases each). The CDR3 totals 13 residues. Deletions cut 0 bases from V and 4 bases from J, with 7 bases between. Germline lookup yields CDR1 LGHNA and CDR2 YSLEER. CDR3: CASSQDWGYEQYF. CDR3 coding DNA: TGCGCCAGCAGCCAAGATTGGGGGTACGAGCAGTACTTC.

This sequence joins TRBV20-1 and TRBJ2-3; D may be TRBD1 (6 bases). Trimming took 3 bases from V and 2 from J, leaving 12 bases between them. Germline assignment: CDR1 DFQATT and CDR2 SNEGSKA (reference sequence). The CDR3 length is 14 residues. The chain's CDR3 is CSARDRLSTDTQYF. As DNA, the CDR3 is TGCAGTGCTAGGGACAGACTTTCCACAGATACGCAGTATTTT.

This clonotype was picked up a small number of times. One end of the junction varies from germline; a read error may be responsible. The chain carries TRBV11-2 and TRBJ2-4; 7 positions agree with TRBD1. Germline V CDR1 and CDR2: SGHAT, FQNNGV. The CDR3 sequence is 15 residues long. CDR3 coding DNA: TGTGCCAGCAGTTTAGCCGGGACAGTTAAAAACATTCAGTACTTC. This encodes CASSLAGTVKNIQYF.

The rearrangement joins TRBV6-5 to TRBJ1-1, with D perhaps matching TRBD1 (6 bases). V was cut by 4 bases and J by 0 bases, with 12 bases left in between. CDR3 length: 15 residues. Germline CDR1 is MNHEY and CDR2 is SVGAGI. The CDR3 coding sequence is TGTGCCAGCAGTTCCGGGACAAGATTGAACACTGAAGCTTTCTTT. It encodes CASSSGTRLNTEAFF.

This clonotype was counted ten times or more. The rearrangement links TRBV4-2 to TRBJ1-1; 9 positions match TRBD1. Germline CDR1 LGHNA, CDR2 YNFKEQ. The ends lost 2 bases at V and 5 bases at J; junction bases unmatched: 6. This CDR3 is 15 amino acids long. The DNA of the CDR3 is TGTGCCAGCAGCCAAATAGGACAGGGGAGGACTGAAGCTTTCTTT. Residues: CASSQIGQGRTEAFF.

The genes are TRBV5-1 and TRBJ2-7, with D perhaps TRBD1 or TRBD2 (5 bases each). The CDR3 spans 15 residues. The germline V and J ends were trimmed by 0 bases and 1 base, with 11 bases remaining between them. In germline, CDR1 is SGHRS, CDR2 YFSETQ. This chain's CDR3 is CASSLDGRESYEQYF. The CDR3 DNA follows: TGCGCCAGCAGCTTGGACGGCAGGGAGTCCTACGAGCAGTACTTC.

This clonotype was counted many times. This sequence joins TRBV6-2 or TRBV6-3 and TRBJ2-5; D ambiguous. This CDR3 contains 11 residues. The germline V and J ends were trimmed by 6 bases and 5 bases, with 7 bases remaining between them. CDR1 and CDR2 from the germline V gene are MNHEY and SVGEGT. CDR3 sequence: CASRDGETQYF. Here the CDR3 DNA reads TGTGCCAGCAGAGACGGGGAGACCCAGTACTTC.

This clonotype was found a few times. The CDR3 bases are TGTGCCAGCAGCTTTACTTGGGACAATCAGCCCCAGCATTTT. Encoded protein: CASSFTWDNQPQHF. J is TRBJ1-5 and V is TRBV7-2; D not resolved. This CDR3 has 14 residues. CDR1 SGHTA and CDR2 FQGNSA come from the germline V gene. Trimming took 3 bases from V and 3 from J, leaving 9 bases between them.

V usage is TRBV4-1 and J usage is TRBJ2-1; 7 positions agree with TRBD1. The length of the CDR3 is 15 residues. Germline assignment: CDR1 MGHRA and CDR2 YSYEKL. V dropped 8 bases and J dropped 2; count of bases not matched to a gene: 9. The CDR3 is CASATGRGTYNEQFF. In DNA form, the CDR3 reads TGCGCCAGCGCCACCGGCAGGGGGACCTACAATGAGCAGTTCTTC.

The chain combines TRBV12-5 with TRBJ2-1; 10 bases line up with TRBD2. In germline, CDR1 is LGHNT, CDR2 FRNRAP. The CDR3 is 19 amino acids. Unmatched junction bases numbered 16, after V lost 0 bases and J lost 8 bases. The CDR3 nucleotides are TGTGCTAGTGGTTTGGTTGGTCGGGGTTGGCTAGCGGGAGTCCATGAGCAGTTCTTC. It translates to CASGLVGRGWLAGVHEQFF.